This T cell receptor beta chain comes out of a study of blood T cell repertoires in COVID-19. Study-level background: Whether acute or convalescent, the COVID-19 samples came from the United States, Italy and Spain.

Only in-frame clones appear in the TCRdb table, and some are missing; sequencing was by immunoSEQ multiplex PCR. The sample yields 150,000 or so clones, 81% seen once. From germline, CDR1 is LNHDA and CDR2 SQIVND (reference sequence). V trimming: 8 bases; J trimming: 4 bases; junction bases outside the gene matches: 6. This CDR3 comprises 13 residues. The genes are TRBV19 and TRBJ2-3, with 7 bases lining up with TRBD2. Specimen: PBMCs or T cells enriched from blood (not recorded which). The receptor's source is a woman aged 40 to 49 with acute COVID-19. The CDR3 spells CASCVSGADTQYF. As DNA, the CDR3 is TGTGCCAGTTGCGTAAGCGGGGCAGATACGCAGTATTTT.